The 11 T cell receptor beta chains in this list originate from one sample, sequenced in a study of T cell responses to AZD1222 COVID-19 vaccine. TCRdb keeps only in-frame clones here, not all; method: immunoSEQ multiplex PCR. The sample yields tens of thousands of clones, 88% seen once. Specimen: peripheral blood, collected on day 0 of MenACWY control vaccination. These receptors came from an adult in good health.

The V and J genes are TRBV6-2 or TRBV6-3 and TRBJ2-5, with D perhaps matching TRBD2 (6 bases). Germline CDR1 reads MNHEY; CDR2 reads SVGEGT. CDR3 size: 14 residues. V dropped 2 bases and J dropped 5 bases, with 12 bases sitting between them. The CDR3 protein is CASSYGRLGETQYF. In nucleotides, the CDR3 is TGTGCCAGCAGTTACGGCCGACTAGGGGAGACCCAGTACTTC.

This CDR3 reads CASSLGTAPRGTGELFF. For the CDR3, the DNA is TGTGCCAGCAGCTTAGGTACAGCCCCGCGTGGCACCGGGGAGCTGTTTTTT. The gene calls are TRBV11-3 and TRBJ2-2; no firm D call. The CDR3 is 17 amino acids. Trimming removed 1 base from V and 4 bases from J, with 16 bases in between. Germline V gene sequence: CDR1 SGHNT, CDR2 YENEEA.

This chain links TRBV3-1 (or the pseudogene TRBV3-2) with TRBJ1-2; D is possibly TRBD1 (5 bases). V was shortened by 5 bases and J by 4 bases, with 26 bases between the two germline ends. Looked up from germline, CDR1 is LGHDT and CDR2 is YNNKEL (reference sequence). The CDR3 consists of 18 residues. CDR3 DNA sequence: TGTGCCAGCAGCTTCAGCGCCGGGGGTTTGGGCAGCCTCTATGGCTACACCTTC. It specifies CASSFSAGGLGSLYGYTF.

Here the CDR3 reads CASSPSTGVSYEQYF. The CDR3 region has the DNA TGTGCCAGCTCACCAAGCACAGGAGTCTCCTACGAGCAGTACTTC. This chain connects TRBV18 to TRBJ2-7; possibly TRBD1 for D (5 bases). CDR3 length equals 15 residues. Germline CDR1 is KGHSH and CDR2 is LQKENI. Deletions cut 2 bases from V and 0 bases from J, with 11 bases between. The entire variable domain, with the rest obtained from reference TRBV18 and TRBJ2-7, is as follows: NAGVMQNPRHLVRRRGQEARLRCSPMKGHSHVYWYRQLPEEGLKFMVYLQKENIIDESGMPKERFSAEFPKEGPSILRIQQVVRGDSAAYFCASSPSTGVSYEQYFGPGTRLTVT.

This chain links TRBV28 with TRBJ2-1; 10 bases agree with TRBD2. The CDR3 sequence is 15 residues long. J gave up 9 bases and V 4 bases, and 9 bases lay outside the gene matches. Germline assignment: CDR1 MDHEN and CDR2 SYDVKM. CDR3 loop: CASSSSGRALGEQFF. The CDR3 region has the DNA TGTGCCAGCAGTTCGAGCGGGAGGGCCTTAGGTGAGCAGTTCTTC. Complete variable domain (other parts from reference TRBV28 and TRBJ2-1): DVKVTQSSRYLVKRTGEKVFLECVQDMDHENMFWYRQDPGLGLRLIYFSYDVKMKEKGDIPEGYSVSREKKERFSLILESASTNQTSMYLCASSSSGRALGEQFFGPGTRLTVL.

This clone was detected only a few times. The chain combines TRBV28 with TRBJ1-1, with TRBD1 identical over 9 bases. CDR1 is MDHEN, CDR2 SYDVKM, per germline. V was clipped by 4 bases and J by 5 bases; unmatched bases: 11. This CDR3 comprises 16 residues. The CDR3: CASSSYPQGARTEAFF. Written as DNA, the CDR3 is TGTGCCAGCAGTTCTTACCCACAGGGGGCAAGGACTGAAGCTTTCTTT.

CDR3 region: CASRPPGGGRTTQYF. In DNA form, the CDR3 reads TGTGCCAGCAGACCCCCTGGGGGCGGGAGGACTACCCAGTACTTC. The chain combines TRBV6-5 with TRBJ2-5; TRBD2 matches 8 bases. Germline assignment: CDR1 MNHEY and CDR2 SVGAGI. The ends lost 6 bases at V and 8 bases at J; junction bases unmatched: 14. The CDR3 length is 15 residues.

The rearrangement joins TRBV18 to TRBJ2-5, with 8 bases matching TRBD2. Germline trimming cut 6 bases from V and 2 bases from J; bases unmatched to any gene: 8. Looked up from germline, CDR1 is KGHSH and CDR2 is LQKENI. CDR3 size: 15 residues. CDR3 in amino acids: CASSVLSGIQETQYF. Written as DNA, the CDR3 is TGTGCCAGCTCTGTACTTAGCGGGATACAAGAGACCCAGTACTTC.

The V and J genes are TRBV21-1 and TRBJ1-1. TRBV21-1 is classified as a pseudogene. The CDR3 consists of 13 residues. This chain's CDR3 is CASSIGVNTEAFF. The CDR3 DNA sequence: TGTGCCAGCAGTATTGGGGTGAACACTGAAGCTTTCTTT.

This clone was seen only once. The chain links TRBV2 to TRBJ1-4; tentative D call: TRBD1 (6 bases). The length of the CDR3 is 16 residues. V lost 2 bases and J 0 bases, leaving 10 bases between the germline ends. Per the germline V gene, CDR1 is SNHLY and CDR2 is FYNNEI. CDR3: CASSEWAGATNEKLFF. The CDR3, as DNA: TGTGCCAGCAGTGAATGGGCAGGGGCAACTAATGAAAAACTGTTTTTT. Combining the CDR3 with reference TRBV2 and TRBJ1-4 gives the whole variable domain EPEVTQTPSHQVTQMGQEVILRCVPISNHLYFYWYRQILGQKVEFLVSFYNNEISEKSEIFDDQFSVERPDGSNFTLKIRSTKLEDSAMYFCASSEWAGATNEKLFFGSGTQLSVL.

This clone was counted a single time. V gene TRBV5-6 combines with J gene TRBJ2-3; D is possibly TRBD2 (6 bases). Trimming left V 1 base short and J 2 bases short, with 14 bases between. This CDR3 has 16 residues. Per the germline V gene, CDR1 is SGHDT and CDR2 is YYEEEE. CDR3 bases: TGTGCCAGCAGCTTGTCGGTGCGGGGATCCACAGATACGCAGTATTTT. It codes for CASSLSVRGSTDTQYF.